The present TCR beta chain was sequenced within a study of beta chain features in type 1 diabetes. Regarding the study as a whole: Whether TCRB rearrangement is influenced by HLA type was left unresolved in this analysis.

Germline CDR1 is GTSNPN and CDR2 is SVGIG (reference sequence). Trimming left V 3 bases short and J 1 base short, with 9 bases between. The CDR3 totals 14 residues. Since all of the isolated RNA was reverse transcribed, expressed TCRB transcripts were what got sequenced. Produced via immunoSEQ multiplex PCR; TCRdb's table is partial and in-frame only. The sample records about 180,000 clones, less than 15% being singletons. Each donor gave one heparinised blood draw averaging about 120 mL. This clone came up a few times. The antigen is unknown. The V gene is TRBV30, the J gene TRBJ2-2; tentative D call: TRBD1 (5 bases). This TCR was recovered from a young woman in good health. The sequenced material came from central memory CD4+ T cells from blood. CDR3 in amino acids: CAWRAGQNTGELFF. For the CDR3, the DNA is TGTGCCTGGAGGGCAGGACAGAACACCGGGGAGCTGTTTTTT.